These 7 T cell receptor beta chains came from one sample sequenced in a study of CD8 T cells in Susac syndrome. Reverse transcription of about 0.5 to 1 ug RNA was performed with random hexamers. TCRdb processed the immunoSEQ multiplex PCR reads anew with MiXCR; each CDR3 protein has one entry. The sample holds 150,000 or so distinct CDR3 sequences, 85% to 95% seen once. The specimen sequenced was CD4+ T cells from PBMCs. The receptors were gathered from a human donor with Susac syndrome.

The rearrangement joins TRBV7-9 to TRBJ2-3; possibly TRBD1 or TRBD2 for D (5 bases each). Deletions cut 3 bases from V and 2 bases from J, with 9 bases between. Per germline, CDR1 SEHNR and CDR2 FQNEAQ (reference sequence). The CDR3 has 14 amino acids. The CDR3 DNA is TGTGCCAGCAGCTTTACCGGGGCCACAGATACGCAGTATTTT. It encodes CASSFTGATDTQYF.

The rearrangement joins TRBV20-1 to TRBJ2-2, with a possible D match to TRBD1 (6 bases). The germline gives CDR1 DFQATT, CDR2 SNEGSKA (reference sequence). The CDR3 runs 13 residues. V shed 2 bases and J shed 7 bases, with 11 bases lying between them. The CDR3 loop is CSARQGRNGELFF. CDR3 nucleotide sequence: TGCAGTGCTAGACAGGGGCGGAACGGGGAGCTGTTTTTT.

V gene TRBV4-2 combines with J gene TRBJ1-1, with TRBD1 identical over 7 bases. CDR3 size: 12 residues. CDR1 LGHNA and CDR2 YNFKEQ come from the germline V gene. V lost 3 bases to trimming and J lost 6 bases; unmatched junction nucleotides: 1. The CDR3 nucleotides read TGTGCCAGCAGCCAGACAGGGTCTGAAGCTTTCTTT. Translation gives CASSQTGSEAFF.

The chain uses TRBV20-1 and TRBJ1-1; TRBD1 agrees at 7 bases. The germline gives CDR1 DFQATT, CDR2 SNEGSKA (reference sequence). V gave up 6 bases and J gave up 10 bases; unmatched junction bases: 8. CDR3 length equals 11 residues. The CDR3 region is CSASDRAGAFF. The DNA of the CDR3 is TGCAGTGCCAGCGACAGGGCTGGAGCTTTCTTT.

CDR3 sequence reads: CASSAGTGFVGEQYF. DNA of the CDR3: TGTGCCAGCAGCGCCGGGACAGGTTTCGTGGGCGAGCAGTACTTC. The chain is built from TRBV9 and TRBJ2-7; 8 bases are a match to TRBD1. Germline CDR1 and CDR2: SGDLS and YYNGEE. CDR3 size: 15 residues. V dropped 3 bases and J dropped 6; count of bases not matched to a gene: 11. Together with reference TRBV9 and TRBJ2-7, the CDR3 gives the full variable domain: DSGVTQTPKHLITATGQRVTLRCSPRSGDLSVYWYQQSLDQGLQFLIQYYNGEERAKGNILERFSAQQFPDLHSELNLSSLELGDSALYFCASSAGTGFVGEQYFGPGTRLTVT.

V is TRBV5-1 and J is TRBJ1-1; 7 bases map to TRBD1. Germline CDR1 and CDR2: SGHRS and YFSETQ. There are 15 residues in the CDR3. J gave up 2 bases and V 0 bases, and 4 bases lay outside the gene matches. For the CDR3, the DNA is TGCGCCAGCAGCTTGGCCGGGACAGATAACACTGAAGCTTTCTTT. It yields the protein CASSLAGTDNTEAFF. The complete variable domain, with remaining parts taken from reference TRBV5-1 and TRBJ1-1, reads KAGVTQTPRYLIKTRGQQVTLSCSPISGHRSVSWYQQTPGQGLQFLFEYFSETQRNKGNFPGRFSGRQFSNSRSEMNVSTLELGDSALYLCASSLAGTDNTEAFFGQGTRLTVV.

The chain is built from TRBV5-4 and TRBJ1-2, with unresolved D. Trimming stripped 3 bases from V and 1 base from J, with 10 bases between. The CDR3 consists of 14 residues. Germline-derived CDR1 and CDR2 are SGHNT and YYREEE (reference sequence). CDR3: CASSWAPSNYGYTF. CDR3 DNA sequence: TGTGCCAGCAGCTGGGCCCCCAGTAACTATGGCTACACCTTC.